One and the same sample provided the 22 T cell receptor beta chains below, sequenced in a study of blood T cell repertoires in COVID-19. Repertoires were generated with immunoSEQ multiplex PCR, while TCRdb's copy carries only in-frame clones and drops some. The sample records about 290,000 clones, approximately 88% being singletons. Sequenced input: PBMCs or T cells enriched from blood (not recorded which). The source of these receptors is a woman in her thirties or forties who had recovered from COVID-19.

J is TRBJ1-4 and V is TRBV30; TRBD1 matches 7 bases. The V gene end was trimmed by 3 bases and the J gene end by 2 bases; junction bases not matched to a gene: 9. Per the germline V gene, CDR1 is GTSNPN and CDR2 is SVGIG (reference sequence). The CDR3 is 16 amino acids. CDR3 nucleotides: TGTGCCTGGAGGCCTCAGGGGGTCGCGACTAATGAAAAACTGTTTTTT. Amino acids: CAWRPQGVATNEKLFF.

The chain links TRBV10-3 to TRBJ1-2; 10 nucleotides agree with TRBD1. V was pared by 2 bases and J by 7 bases, with 4 bases of the junction left unmatched. Germline V gives CDR1 ENHRY, CDR2 SYGVKD. This CDR3 is 14 amino acids long. As DNA, the CDR3 is TGTGCCATCAGTGAGGGACAGGGGGTATCTGGCTACACCTTC. Encoded protein: CAISEGQGVSGYTF.

V usage is TRBV7-3 and J usage is TRBJ2-7, with D maybe TRBD1 (6 bases). Germline V gene data show CDR1 as SGHTA and CDR2 as FQGTGA. The CDR3 spans 13 residues. Trimming left V 8 bases short and J 1 base short, with 12 bases between. The CDR3 spells CASSEGESYEQYF. The CDR3 DNA sequence: TGTGCCAGCTCCGAGGGGGAATCCTACGAGCAGTACTTC.

The chain combines TRBV7-2 with TRBJ1-2, with 10 bases identical to TRBD1. CDR3 size: 16 residues. Trimming cost V 5 bases and J 8 bases; bases outside gene matches: 14. The germline CDR1 and CDR2 sequences are SGHTA and FQGNSA. This chain's CDR3 is CASSLTRTGGMGGYTF. CDR3 in DNA: TGTGCCAGCAGCCTGACAAGGACAGGGGGAATGGGGGGCTACACCTTC.

The chain couples TRBV6-2 or TRBV6-3 to TRBJ2-5, with 7 bases fitting TRBD2. The CDR3 has 14 amino acids. Germline V gene sequence: CDR1 MNHEY, CDR2 SVGEGT. V shed 0 bases, J shed 5 bases, and the junction held 3 bases outside the gene matches. The chain's CDR3 is CASSYSMRGETQYF. The CDR3 DNA is TGTGCCAGCAGTTACTCGATGCGGGGGGAGACCCAGTACTTC.

The CDR3 protein is CAWSRDSRTEAFF. CDR3 bases: TGTGCCTGGTCCAGGGACAGTCGCACTGAAGCTTTCTTT. The chain is built from TRBV30 and TRBJ1-1; 7 bases are shared with TRBD1. The germline V gene encodes CDR1 GTSNPN and CDR2 SVGIG (reference sequence). Trimming cost V 5 bases and J 4 bases; bases outside gene matches: 7. The CDR3 has 13 residues.

In this sample, this clone turned up a few times. This chain links TRBV30 with TRBJ1-2; D gene ambiguous. V lost 2 bases, J lost 4 bases, and 11 bases lay in between. The CDR3 is 13 residues long. Germline loops: CDR1 GTSNPN, CDR2 SVGIG (reference sequence). The CDR3 DNA sequence: TGTGCCTGGAGTAACGAGCCTCTCTATGGCTACACCTTC. Its protein is CAWSNEPLYGYTF. Looking up the rest from reference TRBV30 and TRBJ1-2 gives the full variable domain: SQTIHQWPATLVQPVGSPLSLECTVEGTSNPNLYWYRQAAGRGLQLLFYSVGIGQISSEVPQNLSASRPQDRQFILSSKKLLLSDSGFYLCAWSNEPLYGYTFGSGTRLTVV.

V usage is TRBV7-9 and J usage is TRBJ1-4; 7 bases fit TRBD1. The CDR3 is 18 amino acids. With 1 base clipped from V and 4 bases from J, the junction kept 12 bases outside the gene matches. The germline CDR1 and CDR2 sequences are SEHNR and FQNEAQ (reference sequence). CDR3 bases: TGTGCCAGCAGCTTAGGGGTACCCCCGCAGGGGGGTAATGAAAAACTGTTTTTT. This translates into CASSLGVPPQGGNEKLFF.

The CDR3 coding sequence is TGCGCCAGCAGCCTTGACCAGGGAAAAGCTGGAAACACCATATATTTT. It is translated as CASSLDQGKAGNTIYF. This sequence joins TRBV4-3 and TRBJ1-3; TRBD1 might be the D (5 bases). Germline assignment: CDR1 LGHNA and CDR2 YSLEER. CDR3 length: 16 residues. The V end was cut by 4 bases, the J end by 2 bases, with 15 bases between.

V usage is TRBV6-5 and J usage is TRBJ1-1, with TRBD1 matching over 7 bases. Germline V lookup: CDR1 MNHEY, CDR2 SVGAGI. The CDR3 has 13 residues. Germline trimming cut 6 bases from V and 6 bases from J; bases unmatched to any gene: 7. The CDR3 bases are TGTGCCAGCAGCCGACAGGGTGGGTCTGAAGCTTTCTTT. Translating it yields CASSRQGGSEAFF.

CDR3 residues: CASSGYTYEQYF. The CDR3 DNA follows: TGTGCCAGTAGCGGGTATACCTACGAGCAGTACTTC. The chain recombines TRBV6-5 with TRBJ2-7; 7 positions agree with TRBD2. This CDR3 has 12 residues. The J segment lost 2 bases and the V segment lost 9 bases, leaving 4 bases of the junction unmatched. Germline CDR1 reads MNHEY; CDR2 reads SVGAGI.

The gene calls are TRBV6-4 and TRBJ1-2; perhaps TRBD1 as D (5 bases). The germline V gene has CDR1 MRHNA and CDR2 SNTAGT. The V end lost 4 bases, the J end lost 6 bases, and 18 bases lay between the germline ends. The CDR3 has 15 amino acids. The CDR3 DNA sequence: TGTGCCAGCAGTGCGCGGCCAGGGAAGCTAGATGGCTACACCTTC. Protein product: CASSARPGKLDGYTF.

This chain joins TRBV3-1 (or the pseudogene TRBV3-2) and TRBJ1-2; 9 bases are shared with TRBD1. Unmatched junction bases numbered 15, after V lost 1 base and J lost 6 bases. The length of the CDR3 is 18 residues. Germline V CDR1 and CDR2: LGHDT, YNNKEL (reference sequence). CDR3 amino acids: CASSQALPGTGSVHGYTF. The CDR3 region has the DNA TGTGCCAGCAGCCAAGCTCTCCCCGGGACAGGGTCGGTTCATGGCTACACCTTC.

V gene TRBV18 combines with J gene TRBJ1-5; D is unclear. The ends were cut back, 4 bases at V and 2 bases at J, with 12 bases in the middle. The CDR3 covers 15 residues. CDR1 is KGHSH, CDR2 LQKENI, per germline. The DNA for the CDR3 is TGTGCCAGCTCACTGGGTGGGCAGGGCAATCAGCCCCAGCATTTT. Its protein product is CASSLGGQGNQPQHF.

The V and J genes are TRBV9 and TRBJ2-1; 13 bases map to TRBD2. The CDR3 has 17 residues. Germline V CDR1 and CDR2: SGDLS, YYNGEE. With V trimmed by 0 bases and J by 0 bases, 0 bases remained unmatched. The chain's CDR3 is CASSVGTSGSSYNEQFF. In nucleotides, the CDR3 is TGTGCCAGCAGCGTAGGGACTAGCGGGAGCTCCTACAATGAGCAGTTCTTC. The full variable domain, rest sourced from reference TRBV9 and TRBJ2-1, is DSGVTQTPKHLITATGQRVTLRCSPRSGDLSVYWYQQSLDQGLQFLIQYYNGEERAKGNILERFSAQQFPDLHSELNLSSLELGDSALYFCASSVGTSGSSYNEQFFGPGTRLTVL.

CDR3 nucleotide sequence: TGTGCCAGCAGTTCCCTAGGACAGGGCCTAGGCTACACCTTC. It translates to CASSSLGQGLGYTF. V is TRBV2 and J is TRBJ1-2; 8 bases agree with TRBD1. This CDR3 is built from 14 residues. Trimming removed 5 bases from V and 8 bases from J; junction bases left unmatched: 10. Per the germline V gene, CDR1 is SNHLY and CDR2 is FYNNEI.

The chain employs TRBV19 and TRBJ2-2, with 9 bases fitting TRBD2. Trimming took 2 bases from V and 4 from J; bases not matched to a gene: 11. This CDR3 is built from 18 residues. Germline CDR1 reads LNHDA; CDR2 reads SQIVND (reference sequence). The CDR3 DNA is TGTGCCAGTAGTATAACGGCTAGCGGGGTGTTTGGCACCGGGGAGCTGTTTTTT. Encoded protein: CASSITASGVFGTGELFF.

The V and J genes are TRBV5-1 and TRBJ1-1; D not certain. Trimming took off 2 bases at V and 4 bases at J, with 9 bases between the two ends. Germline V lookup: CDR1 SGHRS, CDR2 YFSETQ. This CDR3 has 13 residues. CDR3 DNA sequence: TGCGCCAGCAGCTTTAGCAGCCCCACTGAAGCTTTCTTT. Its protein is CASSFSSPTEAFF.

Here the CDR3 reads CASSEATGWGRGYTF. The DNA for the CDR3 is TGTGCCAGCAGTGAAGCCACAGGGTGGGGAAGGGGCTACACCTTC. The genes are TRBV6-1 and TRBJ1-2; TRBD1 might be the D (6 bases). CDR3 length: 15 amino acids. Germline lookup yields CDR1 MNHNS and CDR2 SASEGT. V shed 0 bases and J shed 8 bases, with 16 bases lying between them.

This chain links TRBV11-2 with TRBJ2-7; 14 bases line up with TRBD2. CDR1 SGHAT and CDR2 FQNNGV come from the germline V gene. After removal of 4 bases from V and 7 bases from J, the junction contained 9 bases not matched to a gene. The CDR3 loop spans 16 amino acids. CDR3 loop: CASSYPGLAGALEQYF. CDR3 bases: TGTGCCAGCAGCTATCCGGGACTAGCGGGGGCGTTAGAGCAGTACTTC.

V and J are TRBV7-6 and TRBJ2-1, with 8 bases lining up with TRBD2. In germline, CDR1 is SGHVS, CDR2 FNYEAQ. The V gene end was trimmed by 4 bases and the J gene end by 5 bases; junction bases not matched to a gene: 10. CDR3 length: 16 amino acids. CDR3 loop: CASSSPTSGNDNEQFF. CDR3 DNA sequence: TGTGCCAGCAGCTCCCCTACTAGCGGCAACGACAATGAGCAGTTCTTC.

The rearrangement links TRBV5-5 to TRBJ2-1, with a possible D match to TRBD2 (5 bases). The germline CDR1 and CDR2 sequences are SGHKS and YYEKEE (reference sequence). The V end was cut by 3 bases, the J end by 7 bases, with 11 bases between. The CDR3 spans 13 residues. This chain's CDR3 is CASSSTRANEQFF. The CDR3 DNA is TGTGCCAGCAGCTCCACGCGGGCGAATGAGCAGTTCTTC.